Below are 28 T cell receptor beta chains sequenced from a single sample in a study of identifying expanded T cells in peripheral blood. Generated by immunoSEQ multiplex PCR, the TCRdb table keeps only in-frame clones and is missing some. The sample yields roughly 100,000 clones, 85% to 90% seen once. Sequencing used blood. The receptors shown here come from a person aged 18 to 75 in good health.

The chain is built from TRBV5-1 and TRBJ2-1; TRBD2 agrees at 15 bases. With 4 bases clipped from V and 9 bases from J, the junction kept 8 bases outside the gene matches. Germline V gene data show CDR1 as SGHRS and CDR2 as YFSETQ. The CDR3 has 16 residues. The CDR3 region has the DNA TGCGCCAGCAGCCCCGGGACTAGCGGGGGGCTTAGTGAGCAGTTCTTC. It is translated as CASSPGTSGGLSEQFF. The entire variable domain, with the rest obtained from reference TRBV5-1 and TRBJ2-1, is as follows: KAGVTQTPRYLIKTRGQQVTLSCSPISGHRSVSWYQQTPGQGLQFLFEYFSETQRNKGNFPGRFSGRQFSNSRSEMNVSTLELGDSALYLCASSPGTSGGLSEQFFGPGTRLTVL.

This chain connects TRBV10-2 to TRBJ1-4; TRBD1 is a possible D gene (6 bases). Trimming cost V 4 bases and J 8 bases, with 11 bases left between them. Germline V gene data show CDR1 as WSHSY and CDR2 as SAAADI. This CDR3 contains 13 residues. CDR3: CASSGGGDEKLFF. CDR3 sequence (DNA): TGCGCCAGCAGTGGAGGGGGTGACGAAAAACTGTTTTTT.

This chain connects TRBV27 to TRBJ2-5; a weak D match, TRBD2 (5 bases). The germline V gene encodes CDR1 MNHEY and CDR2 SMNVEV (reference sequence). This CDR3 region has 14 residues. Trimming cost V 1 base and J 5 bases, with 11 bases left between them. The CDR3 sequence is CASSLYSGDETQYF. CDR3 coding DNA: TGTGCCAGCAGTTTATATTCCGGGGATGAGACCCAGTACTTC.

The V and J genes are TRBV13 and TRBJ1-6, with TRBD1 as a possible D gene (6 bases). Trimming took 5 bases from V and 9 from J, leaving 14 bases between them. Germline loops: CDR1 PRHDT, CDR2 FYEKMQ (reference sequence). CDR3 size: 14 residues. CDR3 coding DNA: TGTGCCAGCAGCCAACAGGGTGGGGGTTCACCCCTCCACTTT. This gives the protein CASSQQGGGSPLHF.

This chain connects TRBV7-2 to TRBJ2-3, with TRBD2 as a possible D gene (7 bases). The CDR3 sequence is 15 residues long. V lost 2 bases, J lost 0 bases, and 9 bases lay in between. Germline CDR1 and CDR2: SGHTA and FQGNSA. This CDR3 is CASSLRGGSTDTQYF. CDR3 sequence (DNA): TGTGCCAGCAGCTTAAGGGGGGGCAGCACAGATACGCAGTATTTT.

The CDR3 DNA reads TGTGCCAGCAGTGGGACCGGGACAGGGGGCATCAATGAGCAGTTCTTC. This translates into CASSGTGTGGINEQFF. The chain uses TRBV6-4 and TRBJ2-1; 12 bases are shared with TRBD1. The V segment lost 4 bases and the J segment 6 bases; nucleotides outside the gene matches: 7. In germline, CDR1 is MRHNA, CDR2 SNTAGT. There are 16 residues in the CDR3.

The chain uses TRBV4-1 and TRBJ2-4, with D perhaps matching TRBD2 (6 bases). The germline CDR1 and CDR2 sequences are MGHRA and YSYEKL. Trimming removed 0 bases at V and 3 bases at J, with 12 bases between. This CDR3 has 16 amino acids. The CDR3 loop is CASSQDWNGGKNIQYF. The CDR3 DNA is TGCGCCAGCAGCCAAGACTGGAACGGGGGCAAAAACATTCAGTACTTC.

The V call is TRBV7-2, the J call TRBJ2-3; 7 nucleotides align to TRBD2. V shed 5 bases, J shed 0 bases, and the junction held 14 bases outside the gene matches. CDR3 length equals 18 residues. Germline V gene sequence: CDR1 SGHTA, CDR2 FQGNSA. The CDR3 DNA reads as TGTGCCAGCAGCCGCCCCACAGAGCGGGGTTCTAGCACAGATACGCAGTATTTT. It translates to CASSRPTERGSSTDTQYF.

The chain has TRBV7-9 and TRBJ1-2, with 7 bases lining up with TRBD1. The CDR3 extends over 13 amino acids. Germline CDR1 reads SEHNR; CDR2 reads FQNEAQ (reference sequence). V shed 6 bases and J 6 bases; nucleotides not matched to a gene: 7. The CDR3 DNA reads TGTGCCAGCAGTCGGACAGGTCTGGATGGCTACACCTTC. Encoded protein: CASSRTGLDGYTF.

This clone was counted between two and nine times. The chain's CDR3 is CATRTGAGNTIYF. The DNA for the CDR3 is TGTGCCACCAGGACAGGGGCAGGAAACACCATATATTTT. J is TRBJ1-3 and V is TRBV15, with TRBD1 matching over 8 bases. Germline CDR1 LNHNV, CDR2 YYDKDF (reference sequence). The CDR3 runs 13 residues. Trimming cost V 6 bases and J 4 bases; bases outside gene matches: 2.

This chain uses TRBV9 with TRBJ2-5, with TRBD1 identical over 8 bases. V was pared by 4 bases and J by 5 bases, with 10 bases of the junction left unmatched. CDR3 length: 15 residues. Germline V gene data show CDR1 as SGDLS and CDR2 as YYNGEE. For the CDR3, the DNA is TGTGCCAGCAGCCGGTCGCCAGGGGGCGTGGAGACCCAGTACTTC. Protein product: CASSRSPGGVETQYF.

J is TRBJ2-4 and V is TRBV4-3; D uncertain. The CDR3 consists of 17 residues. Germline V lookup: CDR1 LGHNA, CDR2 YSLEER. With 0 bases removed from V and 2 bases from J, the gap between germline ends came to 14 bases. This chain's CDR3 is CASSQDWVGGSKNIQYF. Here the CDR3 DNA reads TGCGCCAGCAGCCAAGATTGGGTGGGTGGATCCAAAAACATTCAGTACTTC.

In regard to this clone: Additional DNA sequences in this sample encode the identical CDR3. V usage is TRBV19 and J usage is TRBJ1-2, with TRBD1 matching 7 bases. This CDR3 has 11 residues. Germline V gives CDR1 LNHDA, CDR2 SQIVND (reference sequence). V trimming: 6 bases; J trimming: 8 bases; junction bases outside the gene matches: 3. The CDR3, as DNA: TGTGCCAGTAGGACAGGGCGAGGCTACACCTTC. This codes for CASRTGRGYTF.

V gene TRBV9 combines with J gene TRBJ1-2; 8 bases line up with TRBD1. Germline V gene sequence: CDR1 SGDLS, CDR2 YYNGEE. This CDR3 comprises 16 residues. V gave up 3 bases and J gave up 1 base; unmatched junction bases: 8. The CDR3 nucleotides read TGTGCCAGCAGCGCACCCACAGGGGGAGGTAACTATGGCTACACCTTC. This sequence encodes CASSAPTGGGNYGYTF.

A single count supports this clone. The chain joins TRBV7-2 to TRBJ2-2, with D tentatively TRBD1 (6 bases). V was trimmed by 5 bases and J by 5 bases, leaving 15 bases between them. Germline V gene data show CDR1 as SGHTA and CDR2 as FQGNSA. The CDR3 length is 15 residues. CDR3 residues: CASSPQTGPTGELFF. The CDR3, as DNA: TGTGCCAGCAGCCCCCAGACAGGACCGACCGGGGAGCTGTTTTTT.

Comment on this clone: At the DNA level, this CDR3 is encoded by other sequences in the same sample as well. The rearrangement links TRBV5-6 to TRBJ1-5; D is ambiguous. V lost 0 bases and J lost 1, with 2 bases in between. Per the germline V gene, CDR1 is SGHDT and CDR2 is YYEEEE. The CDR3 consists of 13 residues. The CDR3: CASSLGSNQPQHF. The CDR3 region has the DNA TGTGCCAGCAGCTTGGGGAGCAATCAGCCCCAGCATTTT.

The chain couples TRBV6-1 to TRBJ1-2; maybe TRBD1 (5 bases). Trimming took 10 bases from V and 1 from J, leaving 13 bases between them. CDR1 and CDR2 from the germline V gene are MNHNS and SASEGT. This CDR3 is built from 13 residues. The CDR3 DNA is TGTGCCACACACCCGACAGTTAACTATGGCTACACCTTC. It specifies CATHPTVNYGYTF.

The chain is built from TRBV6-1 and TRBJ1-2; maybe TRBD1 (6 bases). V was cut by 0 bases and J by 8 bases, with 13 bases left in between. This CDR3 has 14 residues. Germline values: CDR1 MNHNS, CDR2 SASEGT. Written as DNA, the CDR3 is TGTGCCAGCAGTGAAGCTCAGGGGATAGGGGGCTACACCTTC. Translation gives CASSEAQGIGGYTF.

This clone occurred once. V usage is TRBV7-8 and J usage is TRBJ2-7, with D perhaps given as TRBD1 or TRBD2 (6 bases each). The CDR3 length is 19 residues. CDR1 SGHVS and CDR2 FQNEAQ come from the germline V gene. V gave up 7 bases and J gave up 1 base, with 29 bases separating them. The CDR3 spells CASTLRGARERPRSYEQYF. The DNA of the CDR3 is TGTGCCAGCACCCTTAGGGGGGCGAGGGAGCGACCTCGATCCTACGAGCAGTACTTC.

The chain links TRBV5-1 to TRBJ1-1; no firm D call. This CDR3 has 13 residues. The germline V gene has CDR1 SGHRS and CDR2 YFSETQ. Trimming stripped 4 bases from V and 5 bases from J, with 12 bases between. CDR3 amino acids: CASSLNQDTEAFF. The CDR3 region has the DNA TGCGCCAGCAGCCTCAACCAGGATACTGAAGCTTTCTTT.

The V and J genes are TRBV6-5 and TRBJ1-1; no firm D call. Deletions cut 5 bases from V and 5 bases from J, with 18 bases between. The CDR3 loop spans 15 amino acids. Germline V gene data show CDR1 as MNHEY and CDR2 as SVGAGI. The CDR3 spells CASSNLVRRGTEAFF. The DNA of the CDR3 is TGTGCCAGCAGTAATCTGGTCCGCCGGGGAACTGAAGCTTTCTTT.

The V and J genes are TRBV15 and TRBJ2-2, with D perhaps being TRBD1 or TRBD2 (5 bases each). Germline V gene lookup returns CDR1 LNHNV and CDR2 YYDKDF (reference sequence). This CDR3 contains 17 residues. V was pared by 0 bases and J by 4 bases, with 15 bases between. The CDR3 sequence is CATSRDPGPAVTGELFF. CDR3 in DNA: TGTGCCACCAGCAGAGACCCGGGACCAGCGGTCACCGGGGAGCTGTTTTTT.

CDR3 DNA sequence: TGTGCCAGCAGCTTAGGGACCACGGAGACCCAGTACTTC. This gives the protein CASSLGTTETQYF. The chain uses TRBV7-9 and TRBJ2-5; D remains unclear. The CDR3 runs to 13 residues. With 1 base removed from V and 5 bases from J, the gap between germline ends came to 8 bases. Germline CDR1 reads SEHNR; CDR2 reads FQNEAQ (reference sequence).

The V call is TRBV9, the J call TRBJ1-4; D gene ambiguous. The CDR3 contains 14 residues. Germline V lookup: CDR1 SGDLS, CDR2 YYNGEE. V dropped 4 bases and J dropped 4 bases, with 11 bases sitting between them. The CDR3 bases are TGTGCCAGCAGCTCCCGCCCGGGTAATGAAAAACTGTTTTTT. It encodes CASSSRPGNEKLFF.

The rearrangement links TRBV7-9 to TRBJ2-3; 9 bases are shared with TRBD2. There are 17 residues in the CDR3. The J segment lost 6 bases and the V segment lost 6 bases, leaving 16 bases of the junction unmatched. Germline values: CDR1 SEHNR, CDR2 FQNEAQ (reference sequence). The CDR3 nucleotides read TGTGCCAGCAGTCCTTCAGGAGGGCGGGGGGGCCAGGATACGCAGTATTTT. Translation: CASSPSGGRGGQDTQYF.

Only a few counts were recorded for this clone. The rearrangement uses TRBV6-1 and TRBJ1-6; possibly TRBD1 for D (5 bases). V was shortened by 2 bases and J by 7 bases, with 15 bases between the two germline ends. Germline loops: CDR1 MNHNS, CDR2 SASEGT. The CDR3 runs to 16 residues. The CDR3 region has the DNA TGTGCCAGCAGTGAATTGGGGGGACTGTGGAATTCACCCCTCCACTTT. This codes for CASSELGGLWNSPLHF.

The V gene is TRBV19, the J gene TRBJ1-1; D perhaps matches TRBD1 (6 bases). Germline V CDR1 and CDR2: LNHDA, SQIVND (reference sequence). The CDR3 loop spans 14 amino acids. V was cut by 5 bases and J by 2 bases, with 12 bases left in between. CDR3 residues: CASSWGGSNTEAFF. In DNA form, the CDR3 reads TGTGCCAGTAGTTGGGGGGGCTCAAACACTGAAGCTTTCTTT.

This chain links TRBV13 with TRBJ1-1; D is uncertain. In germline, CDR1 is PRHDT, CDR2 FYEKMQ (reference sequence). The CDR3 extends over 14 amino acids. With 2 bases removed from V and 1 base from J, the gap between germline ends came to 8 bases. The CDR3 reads CASSLPSENTEAFF. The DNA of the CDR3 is TGTGCCAGCAGCTTACCCTCGGAGAACACTGAAGCTTTCTTT.